This T cell receptor (beta chain) was sequenced for a study of OX40 agonist ivuxolimab in advanced cancers. At the level of the whole study: The costimulatory receptor OX40 (CD134) was targeted by ivuxolimab, a fully human IgG2 agonistic monoclonal antibody. Intravenous ivuxolimab was administered to patients every 2 weeks at six dose levels: 0.01, 0.1, 0.3, 1.5, 3 and 10 mg/kg. Of the approximately 50 dose-escalation patients, hepatocellular carcinoma was present in about 20, melanoma in roughly 15, renal cell carcinoma in 9 and head and neck cancer in 9. A male proportion of roughly 85% and a mean age of roughly 55 years, ranging from roughly 23 to 80, were recorded for the dose-escalation cohort. Patients were allowed to have had prior anti-PD-1, anti-PD-L1 or anti-CTLA-4 therapy, and roughly two fifths of the dose-escalation patients had been treated with checkpoint inhibitors. Partial responses were achieved by three dose-escalation patients, of whom one had hepatocellular carcinoma and two had cutaneous melanoma. The point of sequencing TCRbeta in the periphery was to test whether ivuxolimab changed TCR sequence diversity and drove clonal T-cell expansion. The paper reports the monotherapy dose-escalation portion (N of about 47 patients) of the phase I ivuxolimab trial.

The investigation overall reported the following: After ivuxolimab, expanded clones were on average more numerous among CD8+ T cells than among CD4+ T cells. Clonal expansion of both CD4+ and CD8+ blood T cells was observed from baseline to week 6 at doses 0.1 to 3.0 mg/kg. Low levels of normalized T-cell clonal expansion were also seen in some nonresponding patients. Which antigens the clonally expanded peripheral T cells were specific for was not determined. In the 0.1-3.0 mg/kg groups, partial responders had among the lowest normalized peripheral clonal expansion, particularly in CD8+ T cells.

A note on this clone: Which antigen it targets is not known. Base qualities are missing; no much larger clone stands one base away.

To sequence the TCRbeta CDR3 region, genomic DNA was isolated from the sorted cells. TCRbeta CDR3 regions were sequenced using the immunoSEQ Assay. TCRdb mirrors the immuneACCESS table, restricted to in-frame sequences. Some clones are absent from its copies; in checked studies, under half trace to an unresolved V gene, and the reason for the others is unknown. Within this sample are 55,000 to 65,000 clones, with approximately 86% of them counted one time only. In total, the top ten clones hold 3.5% to 5% of the sample. The trial excluded patients who had a history of autoimmune disease or were on systemic immunosuppression. Peripheral blood for TCR sequencing was collected from all dose cohorts at baseline, on cycle 4 day 1, and on cycle 7 day 1. Samples came from an open-label, multicenter, first-in-human phase I dose-escalation trial of ivuxolimab. Adults with locally advanced or metastatic head and neck squamous cell, hepatocellular, melanoma or renal cell carcinoma were enrolled in the trial. Before TCR sequencing, CD4+ T cells and CD8+ T cells from peripheral blood were sorted into separate populations.

V is cut by 1 base and J by 5 bases, and the space between the germline ends is 9 bases. CDR1 and CDR2 were assigned from the germline V gene as SGHRS and YFSETQ. Including the terminal cysteine and phenylalanine, the CDR3 comprises 13 residues. CDR3 DNA is the only sequence kept; it has 39 bases, read in frame from the first base. The sample was CD4+ or CD8+ T cells sorted from blood, taken in a trial of the OX40 agonist ivuxolimab. The receptor was derived from an adult with an advanced solid tumor such as melanoma, head and neck, liver or kidney cancer. The rearrangement combines TRBV5-1 with TRBJ1-1, and TRBD1 may be the D gene, going by 5 matching bases. The DNA reads TGCGCCAGCAGCTTGTTGGGGGAAACTGAAGCTTTCTTT. The encoded protein is CASSLLGETEAFF.